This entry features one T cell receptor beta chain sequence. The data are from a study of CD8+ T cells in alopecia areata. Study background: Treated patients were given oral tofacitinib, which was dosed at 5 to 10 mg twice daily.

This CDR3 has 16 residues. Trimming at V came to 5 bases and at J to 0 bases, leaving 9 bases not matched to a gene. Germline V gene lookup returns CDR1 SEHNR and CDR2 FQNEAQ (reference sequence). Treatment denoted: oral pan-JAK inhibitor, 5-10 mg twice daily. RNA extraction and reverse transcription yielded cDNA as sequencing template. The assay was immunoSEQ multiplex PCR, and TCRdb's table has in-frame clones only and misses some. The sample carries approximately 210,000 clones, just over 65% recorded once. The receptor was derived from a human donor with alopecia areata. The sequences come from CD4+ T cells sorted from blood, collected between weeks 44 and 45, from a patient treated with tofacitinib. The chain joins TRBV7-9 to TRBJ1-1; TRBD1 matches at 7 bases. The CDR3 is CASSALWTGLNTEAFF. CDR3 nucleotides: TGTGCCAGCAGCGCTCTTTGGACAGGTTTGAACACTGAAGCTTTCTTT.